This T cell receptor (beta chain) was identified during a study of blood T cell repertoires in COVID-19. The V gene's germline CDR1 is KGHSH and CDR2 LQKENI. Trimming pared 2 bases from V and 1 base from J, leaving 14 bases between. The CDR3 has 16 amino acids. In the original analysis: Amplified reference gene primers provided the basis for estimating nucleated cell counts. Libraries were prepared by immunoSEQ multiplex PCR; TCRdb keeps only in-frame clonotypes and omits some of them. That table furnishes V, J and clone size, whereas the DNA furnished D and trimming. The sample has 200,000 to 300,000 clones; approximately 80% are singletons.

The receptor comes from a woman older than 75 with acute or convalescent COVID-19. The rearrangement uses TRBV18 and TRBJ1-1; D may be TRBD1 (5 bases). Sequencing used peripheral blood. The DNA of the CDR3 is TGTGCCAGCTCACCAAGGCGGGGGTTTCCGAACACTGAAGCTTTCTTT. Encoded protein: CASSPRRGFPNTEAFF.